The 28 T cell receptor beta chains reported below all come from one sample, sequenced in a study of read filtering for tumor transcriptome and immune sequencing. From 400 to 450 ng of RNA, a library with molecular barcoded alpha/delta and beta/gamma adaptors was made. TCRdb reprocessed the reads with MiXCR, giving one entry per CDR3 protein. This sample has 100,000 to 150,000 distinct CDR3 sequences, with roughly an eighth found just once. The specimen sequenced was a population of CD138-negative cells sorted from bone marrow. All receptors come from a donor aged 40 or older with multiple myeloma.

The chain employs TRBV2 and TRBJ2-2, with 10 positions matching TRBD1. Trimming removed 6 bases from V and 4 bases from J; junction bases left unmatched: 8. There are 16 residues in the CDR3. Germline CDR1 SNHLY, CDR2 FYNNEI. This CDR3 reads CASSADRGLSTGELFF. CDR3 coding DNA: TGTGCCAGCAGCGCCGACAGGGGGCTATCCACCGGGGAGCTGTTTTTT.

This clonotype showed up many times. The rearrangement links TRBV7-8 to TRBJ2-5; D unclear. V lost 2 bases, J lost 1 base, and 8 bases lay in between. CDR3 length equals 14 residues. Per the germline V gene, CDR1 is SGHVS and CDR2 is FQNEAQ. The CDR3 region is CASSLPLSQETQYF. Here the CDR3 DNA reads TGTGCCAGCAGCTTACCCCTCTCCCAAGAGACCCAGTACTTC.

Comments on this clonotype: A far larger clone is a single base away, which makes a read error likely. This chain links TRBV7-3 with TRBJ2-1; D is perhaps TRBD2 (5 bases). Germline V gene sequence: CDR1 SGHTA, CDR2 FQGTGA. The CDR3 loop spans 14 amino acids. For the CDR3, the DNA is TGTGCCAGCAACCTAGCACTAACCTACAATGAGCTGTTCTTC. Encoded protein: CASNLALTYNELFF.

This chain uses TRBV7-9 with TRBJ1-3, with no clear D. Trimming removed 2 bases at V and 0 bases at J, with 14 bases between. CDR3 length equals 17 residues. CDR1 and CDR2 (germline): SEHNR, FQNEAQ (reference sequence). The chain's CDR3 is CASSLNTRLPSGNTIYF. The CDR3 nucleotides are TGTGCCAGCAGCTTAAATACCCGGCTTCCCTCTGGAAACACCATATATTTT. The whole variable domain, filled in from reference TRBV7-9 and TRBJ1-3, reads DTGVSQNPRHKITKRGQNVTFRCDPISEHNRLYWYRQTLGQGPEFLTYFQNEAQLEKSRLLSDRFSAERPKGSFSTLEIQRTEQGDSAMYLCASSLNTRLPSGNTIYFGEGSWLTVV.

Many counts were recorded for this clonotype. The gene calls are TRBV7-2 and TRBJ2-3; TRBD2 aligns across 8 bases. J gave up 7 bases and V 5 bases, and 11 bases lay outside the gene matches. The germline V gene has CDR1 SGHTA and CDR2 FQGNSA. This CDR3 region has 15 residues. The CDR3 DNA reads as TGTGCCAGCAGCCACACGGGAGGGCCTCTGAATACGCAGTATTTT. As protein: CASSHTGGPLNTQYF.

In its sample, this clonotype was seen many times. J is TRBJ2-1 and V is TRBV20-1; no reliable D call. The CDR3 is made up of 12 amino acids. V was cut by 0 bases and J by 6 bases, with 6 bases left in between. Germline values: CDR1 DFQATT, CDR2 SNEGSKA (reference sequence). The CDR3: CSARDHTNEQFF. DNA for the CDR3: TGCAGTGCTAGAGATCATACCAATGAGCAGTTCTTC.

The chain is built from TRBV7-8 and TRBJ2-1; 11 bases line up with TRBD2. The V and J ends lost 5 bases and 0 bases, in that order; junction bases with no gene match: 6. CDR1 and CDR2 (germline): SGHVS, FQNEAQ. This CDR3 is built from 17 residues. CDR3 sequence (DNA): TGTGCCAGCAGCATACTAGCGGGAGAGAGCTCCTACAATGAGCAGTTCTTC. Residues: CASSILAGESSYNEQFF.

As concerns this clonotype: A much bigger clone sits one base away, suggesting this may be a read error. The J gene is TRBJ2-3, the V gene TRBV29-1; perhaps TRBD1 as D (5 bases). Germline-derived CDR1 and CDR2 are SQVTM and ANQGSEA. The CDR3 length is 15 residues. The CDR3: CSHRRETQSTDTQYF. DNA of the CDR3: TGCAGTCATCGCAGGGAAACCCAAAGCACAGATACGCAGTATTTT.

This clonotype was seen at least ten times. The CDR3 bases are TGTGCCAGCAGTCCTACAGGGCTGAACACTGAAGCTTTCTTT. Protein sequence: CASSPTGLNTEAFF. The rearrangement links TRBV12-3 or TRBV12-4 to TRBJ1-1; possible D gene TRBD1, 6 bases. V lost 5 bases and J 0 bases, leaving 10 bases between the germline ends. The CDR3 has 14 residues.

At least ten counts were recorded for this clonotype. V is TRBV30 and J is TRBJ1-5; no firm D call. The CDR3 is made up of 14 amino acids. CDR1 and CDR2 (germline): GTSNPN, SVGIG (reference sequence). Trimming took off 7 bases at V and 4 bases at J, with 17 bases between the two ends. CDR3 sequence (DNA): TGTGCCTCCTCTCCGGGCCTTTTTAATCAGCCCCAGCATTTT. It encodes CASSPGLFNQPQHF.

The sample holds many counts of this clonotype. This sequence joins TRBV5-1 and TRBJ2-3; D is unclear. The CDR3 extends over 14 amino acids. Germline V CDR1 and CDR2: SGHRS, YFSETQ. Trimming stripped 4 bases from V and 5 bases from J, with 14 bases between. CDR3 DNA: TGCGCCAGCAGCCCCTTCGGAGTAAAAGATACGCAGTATTTT. It translates to CASSPFGVKDTQYF.

Worth noting for this clonotype: With a far larger clone one base away, a read error is the likely cause. The rearrangement uses TRBV11-3 and TRBJ2-7; 8 bases line up with TRBD2. The CDR3 contains 14 residues. From germline, CDR1 is SGHNT and CDR2 YENEEA. Trimming at V came to 2 bases and at J to 7 bases, leaving 7 bases not matched to a gene. CDR3 protein: CASSLQPAGAEQYF. The CDR3 region has the DNA TGTGCCAGCAGCTTACAACCAGCGGGAGCTGAGCAGTACTTC.

This clonotype has a count of ten or more. This chain uses TRBV6-6 with TRBJ2-2; D may be TRBD1 (6 bases). V was pared by 2 bases and J by 5 bases, with 9 bases between. The CDR3 is made up of 14 amino acids. CDR1 and CDR2 (germline): MNHNY, SVGAGI (reference sequence). The CDR3 spells CASSYNRETGELFF. As DNA, the CDR3 is TGTGCCAGCAGTTACAACAGGGAGACCGGGGAGCTGTTTTTT.

This clonotype has at least ten counts. The chain joins TRBV20-1 to TRBJ2-1, with 12 nucleotides matching TRBD2. Germline V CDR1 and CDR2: DFQATT, SNEGSKA (reference sequence). This CDR3 contains 16 residues. The V and J ends lost 6 bases and 0 bases, in that order; junction bases with no gene match: 6. The CDR3 reads CSAVPGLAGSYNEQFF. The CDR3, as DNA: TGCAGTGCCGTCCCGGGACTAGCGGGCTCCTACAATGAGCAGTTCTTC.

This clonotype was observed many times. The gene calls are TRBV7-3 and TRBJ2-1, with D uncertain. The CDR3 covers 15 residues. Germline values: CDR1 SGHTA, CDR2 FQGTGA. V dropped 4 bases and J dropped 3 bases, with 13 bases sitting between them. CDR3 DNA: TGTGCCAGCAGCTCGTCCCCAGGAGACTACAATGAGCAGTTCTTC. Translating it yields CASSSSPGDYNEQFF.

This clonotype was observed at least ten times. The V gene is TRBV4-3, the J gene TRBJ1-3, with D unclear. The CDR3 totals 16 residues. Germline CDR1 and CDR2: LGHNA and YSLEER. Deletions cut 1 base from V and 1 base from J, with 11 bases between. This chain's CDR3 is CASSQAQSLSGNTIYF. CDR3 nucleotide sequence: TGCGCCAGCAGCCAAGCCCAATCCCTTTCTGGAAACACCATATATTTT.

This clonotype showed up many times. The chain joins TRBV7-9 to TRBJ2-2; TRBD2 matches 11 bases. This CDR3 is 18 amino acids long. CDR1 and CDR2 (germline): SEHNR, FQNEAQ (reference sequence). V trimming: 0 bases; J trimming: 1 base; junction bases outside the gene matches: 4. This CDR3 reads CASSLAQLAGVNTGELFF. The CDR3 nucleotides read TGTGCCAGCAGCTTAGCGCAACTAGCGGGAGTGAACACCGGGGAGCTGTTTTTT. Together with reference TRBV7-9 and TRBJ2-2, the CDR3 gives the full variable domain: DTGVSQNPRHKITKRGQNVTFRCDPISEHNRLYWYRQTLGQGPEFLTYFQNEAQLEKSRLLSDRFSAERPKGSFSTLEIQRTEQGDSAMYLCASSLAQLAGVNTGELFFGEGSRLTVL.

With respect to this clonotype: This may be a read error, as it is one base from a much larger clone. The chain is built from TRBV6-5 and TRBJ2-1; tentative D call: TRBD1 (5 bases). Germline V CDR1 and CDR2: MNHEY, SVGAGI. The CDR3 covers 12 residues. CDR3 sequence reads: CASSSDRNEQLF. DNA of the CDR3: TGTGCCAGCAGTTCCGACAGAAATGAGCAGCTCTTC.

This clonotype was found many times. V is TRBV6-1 and J is TRBJ2-5, with 8 bases aligning to TRBD1. The CDR3 covers 15 residues. V lost 5 bases to trimming and J lost 2 bases; unmatched junction nucleotides: 7. Germline V lookup: CDR1 MNHNS, CDR2 SASEGT. The CDR3 region is CASSTRTGRQETQYF. In DNA, the CDR3 is TGTGCCAGCAGTACAAGGACAGGGCGGCAAGAGACCCAGTACTTC.

This clonotype was observed at least ten times. V is TRBV4-2 and J is TRBJ2-1; maybe TRBD2 (6 bases). CDR3 length equals 17 residues. Trimming cost V 1 base and J 0 bases, with 13 bases left between them. Germline CDR1 LGHNA, CDR2 YNFKEQ. CDR3 region: CASSQGGTLSSYNEQFF. The DNA for the CDR3 is TGTGCCAGCAGCCAAGGAGGGACTTTGAGCTCCTACAATGAGCAGTTCTTC.

The table lists this clonotype with many counts. The chain combines TRBV14 with TRBJ2-1; D ambiguous. V was clipped by 5 bases and J by 1 base, with 6 bases between them. This CDR3 has 13 amino acids. The germline CDR1 and CDR2 sequences are SGHDN and FVKESK. CDR3 nucleotides: TGTGCCAGCAGCTTCTCATCCTACAATGAGCAGTTCTTC. The encoded protein is CASSFSSYNEQFF. Based on the CDR3 plus reference TRBV14 and TRBJ2-1, the full variable domain is EAGVTQFPSHSVIEKGQTVTLRCDPISGHDNLYWYRRVMGKEIKFLLHFVKESKQDESGMPNNRFLAERTGGTYSTLKVQPAELEDSGVYFCASSFSSYNEQFFGPGTRLTVL.

This clonotype was recorded only once. The chain carries TRBV27 and TRBJ2-6, with TRBD1 identical over 7 bases. The CDR3 extends over 17 amino acids. Germline CDR1 is MNHEY and CDR2 is SMNVEV (reference sequence). With 4 bases clipped from V and 1 base from J, the junction kept 7 bases outside the gene matches. The CDR3 DNA follows: TGTGCCAGCAGTTGGGACAGAGGACAATCTGGGGCCAACGTCCTGACTTTC. As protein: CASSWDRGQSGANVLTF.

This clonotype has ten or more counts. The chain has TRBV4-1 and TRBJ1-1; 8 bases line up with TRBD1. Germline V gene lookup returns CDR1 MGHRA and CDR2 YSYEKL. V gave up 6 bases and J gave up 5 bases; unmatched junction bases: 14. This CDR3 comprises 16 residues. CDR3 DNA sequence: TGCGCCAGCAGAATCGGACAGGGCCCTTTCGGAACTGAAGCTTTCTTT. Encoded protein: CASRIGQGPFGTEAFF.

This clonotype was observed at least ten times. The chain uses TRBV7-9 and TRBJ1-4; 7 nucleotides match TRBD1. CDR1 SEHNR and CDR2 FQNEAQ come from the germline V gene (reference sequence). V lost 8 bases, J lost 3 bases, and 3 bases stayed unmatched. The CDR3 runs to 13 residues. CDR3 loop: CASGGQPNEKLFF. The CDR3 coding sequence is TGTGCCAGCGGGGGACAGCCTAATGAAAAACTGTTTTTT.

As to this clonotype: The final CDR3 position lacks the conserved phenylalanine or tryptophan, pointing to a likely read error. CDR3 amino acids: CASSVPQRTAYNEQFL. Written as DNA, the CDR3 is TGCGCCAGCAGCGTCCCCCAGCGGACAGCTTACAATGAGCAGTTCCTC. This chain uses TRBV10-2 with TRBJ2-1, with D possibly TRBD1 on 6 matching bases. Germline V CDR1 and CDR2: WSHSY, SAAADI. The CDR3 is 16 residues long. Trimming removed 6 bases at V and 4 bases at J, with 19 bases between.

V and J are TRBV13 and TRBJ2-1; a weak D match, TRBD1 (6 bases). Trimming stripped 8 bases from V and 8 bases from J, with 19 bases between. This CDR3 has 14 amino acids. Germline CDR1 PRHDT, CDR2 FYEKMQ (reference sequence). CDR3 sequence reads: CASYPGHLEDEQFF. As DNA, the CDR3 is TGTGCCAGCTACCCGGGACATCTGGAGGATGAGCAGTTCTTC.

To note about this clonotype: A much larger clone differs by one base, so this may be a read error. The rearrangement joins TRBV20-1 to TRBJ2-2; 7 bases are a match to TRBD2. Germline V gene data show CDR1 as DFQATT and CDR2 as SNEGSKA (reference sequence). V dropped 1 base and J dropped 2; count of bases not matched to a gene: 7. This CDR3 is 16 amino acids long. This CDR3 is CSARGWGGSNTGELFF. The CDR3, as DNA: TGCAGTGCTAGAGGCTGGGGGGGGTCTAACACCGGGGAGCTGTTTTTT.

This sequence joins TRBV18 and TRBJ2-3; perhaps TRBD1 as D (5 bases). Trimming cost V 1 base and J 1 base, with 9 bases left between them. There are 15 residues in the CDR3. CDR1 KGHSH and CDR2 LQKENI come from the germline V gene. CDR3 amino acids: CASSPQGPGTDTQYF. The CDR3 region has the DNA TGTGCCAGCTCACCACAGGGGCCTGGCACAGATACGCAGTATTTT.